This T cell receptor (beta chain) was recovered during a study of cytomegalovirus exposure and HLA in healthy donors. Study summary: It was reported in a later analysis that the 120 validation repertoires used the same platform as the 666 first-cohort repertoires. General study points: Among the CMV-associated chains, three were confirmed in vitro as specific for CMV antigens.

With regard to this clone: Its antigen remains unknown.

Germline V gene data show CDR1 as SGHAT and CDR2 as FQNNGV. The CDR3 has 14 amino acids. V lost 5 bases, J lost 4 bases, and 5 bases stayed unmatched. The donors belonged to the roughly 110-subject validation cohort, separate from the roughly 710-subject first cohort. TCRdb's copy holds only in-frame clones and misses some; the assay was immunoSEQ multiplex PCR. The data contain some 150,000 clones, about 86% of them seen just once; the ten biggest clones take up roughly 1.5%. This chain links TRBV11-2 with TRBJ1-2; 9 bases are a match to TRBD1. This clonotype was obtained from a woman aged 25 to 39 in good health and CMV-seronegative. Sequencing was performed on PBMCs. The CDR3: CASSADRGGYGYTF. The CDR3 DNA is TGTGCCAGCAGCGCGGACAGGGGCGGCTATGGCTACACCTTC.